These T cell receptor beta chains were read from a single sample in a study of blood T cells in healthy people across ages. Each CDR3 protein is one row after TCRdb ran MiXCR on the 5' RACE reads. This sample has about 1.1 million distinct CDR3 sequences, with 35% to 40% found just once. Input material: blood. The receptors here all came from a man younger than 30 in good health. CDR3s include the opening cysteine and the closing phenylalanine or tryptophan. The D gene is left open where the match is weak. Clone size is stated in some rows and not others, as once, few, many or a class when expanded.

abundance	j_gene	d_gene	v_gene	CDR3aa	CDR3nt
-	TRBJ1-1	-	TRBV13	CASSSQRTPRLNTEAFF	TGTGCCAGCAGCTCGCAACGGACGCCGCGCCTGAACACTGAAGCTTTCTTT
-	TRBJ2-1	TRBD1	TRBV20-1	CSARAHTGQGRNEQFF	TGCAGTGCTAGAGCTCATACAGGACAGGGGCGGAATGAGCAGTTCTTC
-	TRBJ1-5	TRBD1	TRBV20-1	CSARWDRALSNQPQHF	TGCAGTGCTCGATGGGACAGGGCGTTGTCCAATCAGCCCCAGCATTTT
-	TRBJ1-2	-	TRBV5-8	CASSSITGNYGYTF	TGTGCCAGCAGCTCGATCACAGGGAATTATGGCTACACCTTC
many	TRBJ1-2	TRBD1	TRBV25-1	CASSRTGVGYGYTF	TGTGCCAGCAGCAGAACAGGGGTAGGATATGGCTACACCTTC
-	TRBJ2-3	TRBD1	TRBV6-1	CASRAGTGGADTQYF	TGTGCCAGCAGGGCAGGGACAGGGGGAGCAGATACGCAGTATTTT
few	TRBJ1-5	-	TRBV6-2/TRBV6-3	CASSPPRGQPQHF	TGTGCCAGCAGTCCACCACGAGGCCAGCCCCAGCATTTT
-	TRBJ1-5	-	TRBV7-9	CASSHRDTNQPRHF	TGTGCCAGCAGCCACCGGGACACCAATCAGCCCCGGCATTTT
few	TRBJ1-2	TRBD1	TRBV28	CASSLRQGWYGYTF	TGTGCCAGCAGTCTCAGACAGGGGTGGTATGGCTACACCTTC
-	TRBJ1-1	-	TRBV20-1	CSARDYRGATMNTEAFF	TGCAGTGCTAGAGATTATAGAGGTGCCACGATGAACACTGAAGCTTTCTTT
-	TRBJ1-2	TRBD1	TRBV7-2	CASSLPQGAFYGYTF	TGTGCCAGCAGCTTACCACAGGGGGCGTTCTATGGCTACACCTTC
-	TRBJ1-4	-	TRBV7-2	CASSLTSLGRVPNEKLFF	TGTGCCAGCAGCCTCACTTCACTTGGGAGGGTACCGAATGAAAAACTGTTTTTT
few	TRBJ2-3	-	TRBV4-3	CASSQGSGYGDTQYF	TGCGCCAGCAGCCAAGGGTCCGGGTATGGAGATACGCAGTATTTT
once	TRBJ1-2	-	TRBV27	CASSSIPEDLYGYTF	TGTGCCAGCAGTTCTATTCCGGAGGATCTCTATGGCTACACCTTC
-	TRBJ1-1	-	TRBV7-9	CASSPLGGRDTEAFF	TGTGCCAGCAGCCCCCTGGGGGGGAGGGACACTGAAGCTTTCTTT
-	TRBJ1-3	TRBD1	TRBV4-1	CASRDQGARSTDIYF	TGCGCCAGCCGAGATCAGGGGGCCCGATCGACGGACATATATTTT
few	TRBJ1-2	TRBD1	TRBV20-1	CSARDRVVGTGSRGYTF	TGCAGTGCTAGAGATAGAGTTGTGGGGACAGGGTCGAGGGGCTACACCTTC
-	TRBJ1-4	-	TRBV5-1	CASSLDGSNEKLFF	TGCGCCAGCAGCTTGGACGGATCTAATGAAAAACTGTTTTTT
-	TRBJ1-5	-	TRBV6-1	CASSEFRVPNQPQHF	TGTGCCAGCAGTGAATTCCGGGTCCCTAATCAGCCCCAGCATTTT
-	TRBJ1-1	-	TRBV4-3	CASSPPGGQRSTEAFF	TGCGCCAGCAGCCCCCCGGGGGGTCAAAGAAGCACTGAAGCTTTCTTT
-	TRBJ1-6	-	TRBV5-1	CASSLEAVNSPLHF	TGCGCCAGCAGCTTGGAGGCAGTAAATTCACCCCTCCACTTT
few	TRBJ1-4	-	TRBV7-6	CASQPTGTLNEKLFF	TGTGCCAGTCAACCCACCGGGACACTAAATGAAAAACTGTTTTTT
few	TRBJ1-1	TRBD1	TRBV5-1	CASSYETGVTEAFF	TGCGCCAGCAGCTACGAGACAGGGGTCACTGAAGCTTTCTTT
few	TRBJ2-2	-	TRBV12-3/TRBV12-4	CASSTTGVGELFF	TGTGCCAGCAGTACCACAGGAGTCGGGGAGCTGTTTTTT
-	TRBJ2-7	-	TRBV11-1	CASSLAVTGRYYEQYF	TGTGCCAGCAGCTTAGCCGTGACAGGAAGATACTACGAGCAGTACTTC
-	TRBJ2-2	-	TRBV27	CASTTRQTGELFF	TGTGCCAGCACCACCAGACAGACCGGGGAGCTGTTTTTT
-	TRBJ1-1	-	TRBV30	CAWTFIESTEAFF	TGTGCCTGGACTTTTATCGAGAGCACTGAAGCTTTCTTT
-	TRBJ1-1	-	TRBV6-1	CASSPEGDLEAFF	TGTGCCAGCAGCCCAGAAGGGGACCTTGAAGCTTTCTTT
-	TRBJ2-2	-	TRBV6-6	CASSYSRRTNTGELFF	TGTGCCAGCAGTTACTCGAGACGGACGAACACCGGGGAGCTGTTTTTT
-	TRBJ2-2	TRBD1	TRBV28	CASSSTGTGGAGELFF	TGTGCCAGCAGTTCTACTGGGACAGGGGGGGCCGGGGAGCTGTTTTTT
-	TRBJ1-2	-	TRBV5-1	CASSLGPQSANYGYTF	TGCGCCAGCAGCTTGGGCCCGCAGTCTGCTAACTATGGCTACACCTTC
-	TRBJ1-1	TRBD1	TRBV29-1	CSVAGAGGITEAFF	TGCAGCGTCGCTGGGGCAGGGGGCATCACTGAAGCTTTCTTT
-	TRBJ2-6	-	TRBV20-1	CSAIVSGANVLTF	TGCAGTGCTATCGTCTCTGGGGCCAACGTCCTGACTTTC
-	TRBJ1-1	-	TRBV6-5	CASSYSRRESEAFF	TGTGCCAGCAGTTACTCTCGCAGGGAGTCTGAAGCTTTCTTT
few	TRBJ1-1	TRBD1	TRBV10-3	CAISGRDRDNTEAFF	TGTGCCATCAGTGGGCGAGACAGGGATAACACTGAAGCTTTCTTT
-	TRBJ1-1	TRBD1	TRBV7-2	CASTKSGQGYTEAFF	TGTGCCAGCACCAAATCGGGACAGGGGTACACTGAAGCTTTCTTT
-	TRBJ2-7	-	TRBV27	CASSLSLGSVYEQYF	TGTGCCAGCAGTTTATCGTTGGGCTCAGTCTACGAGCAGTACTTC
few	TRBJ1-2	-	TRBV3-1	CASSSARGYTF	TGTGCCAGCAGCTCGGCGAGGGGCTACACCTTC
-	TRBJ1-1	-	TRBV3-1	CASSRTDEAFF	TGTGCCAGCAGCCGGACAGATGAAGCTTTCTTT
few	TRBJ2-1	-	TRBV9	CASSVMGNVYNEQFF	TGTGCCAGCAGCGTGATGGGAAACGTCTACAATGAGCAGTTCTTC
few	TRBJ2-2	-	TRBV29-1	CSVRELHTGELFF	TGCAGCGTTCGGGAACTCCACACCGGGGAGCTGTTTTTT
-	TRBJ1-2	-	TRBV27	CASSLSMGDGYTF	TGTGCCAGCAGTTTATCCATGGGGGATGGCTACACCTTC
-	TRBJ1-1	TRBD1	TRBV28	CASTVTGLGTEAFF	TGTGCCAGCACCGTGACAGGGTTGGGCACTGAAGCTTTCTTT
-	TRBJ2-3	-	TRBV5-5	CASSFGAADTNTQYF	TGTGCCAGCAGCTTCGGGGCTGCGGACACAAATACGCAGTATTTT
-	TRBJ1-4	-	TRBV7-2	CASSPARESVEKLFF	TGTGCCAGCAGCCCCGCACGGGAGTCCGTTGAAAAACTGTTTTTT
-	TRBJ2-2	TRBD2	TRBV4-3	CPSSHTSGNTGELFF	TGCCCCAGCAGCCACACTAGCGGAAACACCGGGGAGCTGTTTTTT
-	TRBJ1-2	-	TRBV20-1	CSAGVGTLSGDYGYTF	TGCAGTGCTGGAGTCGGCACCCTGTCAGGAGACTATGGCTACACCTTC
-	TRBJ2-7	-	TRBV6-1	CASREMGASYEQYF	TGTGCCAGCAGAGAAATGGGGGCGTCCTACGAGCAGTACTTC
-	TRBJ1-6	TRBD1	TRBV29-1	CSVATGNNSPLHF	TGCAGCGTTGCGACAGGGAATAATTCACCCCTCCACTTT
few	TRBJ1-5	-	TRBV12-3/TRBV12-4	CASSDRVSNQPQHF	TGTGCCAGCAGTGATAGGGTTAGCAATCAGCCCCAGCATTTT
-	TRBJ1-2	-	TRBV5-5	CASSQDSSLYGYTF	TGTGCCAGCAGCCAGGACAGCTCCCTCTATGGCTACACCTTC
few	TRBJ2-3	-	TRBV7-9	CASSLTEYTQYF	TGTGCCAGCAGCTTGACAGAATATACGCAGTATTTT
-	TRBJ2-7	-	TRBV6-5	CASRTPDSANNEQYF	TGTGCCAGCAGAACCCCGGACAGTGCGAACAATGAGCAGTACTTC